Listed below are T cell receptor beta chains from one sample, sequenced in a study of T-cell memory formation after mild COVID-19. TCRdb reanalysed the 5' RACE reads using MiXCR and keeps one entry per CDR3 protein. The table shows around 35,000 distinct CDR3 sequences, with 7% to 9.5% occurring only once. Source material: PBMCs or a T cell subset sorted from them (not recorded which). All receptors come from a man aged 18-30 years who had mild COVID-19 (a few samples of this study predate the infection). Cell type and time point are not known. The CDR3 runs from the conserved cysteine through the conserved F or W. The order of the fields is V gene, clone size, D gene, J gene, CDR3 protein, CDR3 DNA. D genes are given only for firm matches. A clone size is listed for some rows: how often the clone was seen (once, few, many), or a class if it is expanded.

TRBV28	NA	TRBD1	TRBJ1-1	CASTSVGTGAFEAFF	TGTGCCAGCACCTCAGTGGGGACAGGGGCCTTTGAAGCTTTCTTT
TRBV20-1	many	NA	TRBJ2-5	CSARDGRALGGETQYF	TGCAGTGCTAGAGACGGGCGGGCTTTAGGTGGCGAGACCCAGTACTTC
TRBV29-1	many	NA	TRBJ2-3	CSVAPAARDTQYF	TGCAGCGTTGCCCCAGCGGCTCGGGATACGCAGTATTTT
TRBV20-1	many	NA	TRBJ1-1	CSARVGGGVSTEAFF	TGCAGTGCTAGAGTAGGTGGGGGGGTGAGCACTGAAGCTTTCTTT
TRBV20-1	many	NA	TRBJ2-2	CSARDARYTGELFF	TGCAGTGCTAGAGATGCTAGATACACCGGGGAGCTGTTTTTT
TRBV9	many	TRBD2	TRBJ2-1	CASSTGTSVYNEQFF	TGTGCCAGCAGCACCGGGACTAGCGTATACAATGAGCAGTTCTTC
TRBV6-1	few	NA	TRBJ1-1	CASIFARYGAEAFF	TGTGCCAGCATTTTCGCCCGATATGGCGCTGAAGCTTTCTTT
TRBV12-3/TRBV12-4	many	TRBD1	TRBJ2-2	CASRRQGNANTGELFF	TGTGCCAGCAGAAGACAGGGGAACGCGAACACCGGGGAGCTGTTTTTT
TRBV5-1	medium-sized	NA	TRBJ1-5	CASSLSGNQPQHF	TGTGCCAGCAGCTTATCCGGCAATCAGCCCCAGCATTTT
TRBV9	many	NA	TRBJ2-2	CASSVNMGRDTGELFF	TGTGCCAGCAGCGTAAATATGGGGCGAGACACCGGGGAGCTGTTTTTT
TRBV6-2/TRBV6-3	NA	NA	TRBJ2-2	CASSYTGSAGGELFF	TGTGCCAGCAGCTATACCGGGTCCGCGGGCGGGGAGCTGTTTTTT
TRBV7-7	many	NA	TRBJ1-1	CASSETPNTEAFF	TGTGCTAGCAGCGAGACACCGAACACTGAAGCTTTCTTT
TRBV12-3/TRBV12-4	many	TRBD2	TRBJ2-7	CASRPGLAGSYEQYF	TGTGCCAGCAGGCCCGGATTAGCGGGGTCCTACGAGCAGTACTTC
TRBV7-9	many	NA	TRBJ2-5	CASSSRALETQYF	TGTGCCAGCAGCTCCCGGGCCTTAGAGACCCAGTACTTC
TRBV2	few	NA	TRBJ2-1	CASSGGTGEQFF	TGTGCCAGCAGTGGAGGTACGGGGGAGCAGTTCTTC
TRBV6-6	many	TRBD1	TRBJ1-1	CASSLTGGEKLAFF	TGTGCCAGCAGTTTGACAGGGGGGGAGAAATTGGCTTTCTTT
TRBV3-1	many	TRBD2	TRBJ2-1	CASSPRGTSYNEQFF	TGTGCCAGCAGCCCGCGGGGGACCTCCTACAATGAGCAGTTCTTC
TRBV27	few	TRBD1	TRBJ2-7	CASSRQGSTYEQYF	TGTGCCAGCAGCCGACAGGGGAGCACCTACGAGCAGTACTTC
TRBV6-2/TRBV6-3	few	TRBD1	TRBJ1-5	CASRPTGAVQPQHF	TGTGCCAGCAGACCCACAGGGGCAGTGCAGCCCCAGCATTTT
TRBV4-3	many	TRBD1	TRBJ1-5	CASSQNGEGASQPQHF	TGCGCCAGCAGCCAAAATGGTGAGGGGGCGAGTCAGCCCCAGCATTTT
TRBV24-1	many	TRBD2	TRBJ2-3	CATSDSRASGGTDTQYF	TGTGCCACCAGTGATTCCCGTGCTAGCGGGGGCACAGATACGCAGTATTTT
TRBV11-3	many	NA	TRBJ2-7	CASSYAASYEQYF	TGTGCCAGCAGCTACGCAGCCTCCTACGAGCAGTACTTC
TRBV10-3	many	TRBD1	TRBJ1-5	CAISERTGRQPQHF	TGTGCCATCAGTGAGAGGACAGGGCGACAGCCCCAGCATTTT
TRBV19	few	NA	TRBJ1-2	CASSIAASQSGGYTF	TGTGCCAGTAGTATAGCGGCGTCCCAATCCGGCGGCTACACCTTC
TRBV20-1	many	NA	TRBJ2-5	CSALGPDQETQYF	TGCAGTGCTCTAGGACCAGATCAAGAGACCCAGTACTTC
TRBV24-1	many	NA	TRBJ2-1	CATSRGQSYNEQFF	TGTGCCACCAGTCGGGGACAATCCTACAATGAGCAGTTCTTC
TRBV10-2	many	NA	TRBJ2-3	CATATSHLTDTQYF	TGCGCCACTGCAACTAGTCACCTCACAGATACGCAGTATTTT
TRBV6-1	many	NA	TRBJ1-2	CASREGGHGYTF	TGTGCCAGCAGAGAGGGGGGACATGGCTACACCTTC
TRBV25-1	few	TRBD2	TRBJ2-5	CASSEFPSGDQETQYF	TGTGCCAGCAGTGAATTCCCTAGCGGGGACCAAGAGACCCAGTACTTC
TRBV30	NA	NA	TRBJ1-2	CDWSARPIRLRANYGYTF	TGTGACTGGAGTGCCCGACCCATCCGGTTGCGAGCTAACTATGGCTACACCTTC
TRBV11-2	many	NA	TRBJ2-5	CAIRRGETQYF	TGTGCCATCCGGAGGGGCGAGACCCAGTACTTC
TRBV19	many	NA	TRBJ1-1	CASSIDGRNTEAFF	TGTGCCAGTAGTATAGACGGACGGAACACTGAAGCTTTCTTT
TRBV6-4	many	TRBD2	TRBJ2-3	CASSEGGGAADTQYF	TGTGCCAGCAGTGAAGGCGGGGGGGCCGCAGATACGCAGTATTTT
TRBV7-2	NA	NA	TRBJ2-2	CASSFAFRGGGNTGELFF	TGTGCCAGCAGTTTTGCCTTCAGGGGAGGGGGGAACACCGGGGAGCTGTTTTTT
TRBV20-1	many	NA	TRBJ1-1	CSVANGEGETEAFF	TGCAGTGTAGCCAATGGGGAGGGAGAAACTGAAGCTTTCTTT
TRBV5-1	many	TRBD2	TRBJ2-5	CASSLGPSGGGETQYF	TGCGCCAGCAGCTTGGGCCCCAGCGGGGGTGGGGAGACCCAGTACTTC
TRBV6-2/TRBV6-3	many	TRBD2	TRBJ2-1	CASRKTGGPGEQFF	TGTGCCAGCAGAAAAACGGGGGGGCCGGGTGAGCAGTTCTTC
TRBV3-1	many	NA	TRBJ2-2	CASSPPGEPGTGELFF	TGTGCCAGCAGCCCCCCGGGGGAGCCCGGGACCGGGGAGCTGTTTTTT
TRBV6-2/TRBV6-3	many	NA	TRBJ1-5	CASRDTPNQPQHF	TGTGCCAGCAGAGACACGCCCAATCAGCCCCAGCATTTT
TRBV25-1	few	NA	TRBJ2-5	CASGQETQYF	TGTGCCAGCGGGCAAGAGACCCAGTACTTC
TRBV29-1	many	NA	TRBJ2-3	CSVEGLDGTDTQYF	TGCAGCGTTGAAGGTTTGGACGGCACAGATACGCAGTATTTT
TRBV7-8	many	NA	TRBJ2-1	CASSLYYNEQFF	TGTGCCAGCAGCCTCTATTACAATGAGCAGTTCTTC
TRBV7-2	many	NA	TRBJ2-5	CASSSGSWGPSQKTQYF	TGTGCCAGCAGCTCCGGATCTTGGGGGCCCTCCCAAAAGACCCAGTACTTC
TRBV5-1	many	NA	TRBJ2-2	CASSLLESAGELFF	TGCGCCAGCAGCTTGCTAGAGTCGGCCGGGGAGCTGTTTTTT
TRBV12-3/TRBV12-4	many	NA	TRBJ2-1	CASSLTGTYNEQFF	TGTGCCAGCAGTTTAACAGGGACCTACAATGAGCAGTTCTTC
TRBV5-1	NA	TRBD1	TRBJ1-6	CASSFTGGGGAGNSPLHF	TGCGCCAGCAGCTTTACCGGTGGAGGGGGCGCGGGGAATTCACCCCTCCACTTT
TRBV5-1	many	NA	TRBJ1-2	CASSLAVQGHGYTF	TGCGCCAGCAGCTTGGCCGTGCAGGGCCATGGCTACACCTTC
TRBV12-3/TRBV12-4	many	NA	TRBJ2-2	CASSRRDPGELFF	TGTGCCAGCAGTCGCAGGGACCCCGGGGAGCTGTTTTTT
TRBV2	many	TRBD2	TRBJ2-3	CASSETLTGLATDTQYF	TGTGCCAGCAGTGAGACCTTGACGGGACTAGCCACAGATACGCAGTATTTT
TRBV7-2	many	NA	TRBJ2-6	CGARFAGANVLTF	TGTGGGGCGAGATTCGCTGGGGCCAACGTCCTGACTTTC
TRBV11-2	medium-sized	NA	TRBJ2-6	CASRFSGANVLTF	TGTGCCAGCCGCTTCTCTGGGGCCAACGTCCTGACTTTC
TRBV2	many	TRBD1	TRBJ2-7	CAITGTDSYEQYF	TGTGCCATCACCGGGACAGACTCCTACGAGCAGTACTTC
TRBV7-6	many	NA	TRBJ1-5	CASSQSTGLNQPQHF	TGTGCCAGCAGCCAAAGCACAGGACTCAATCAGCCCCAGCATTTT
TRBV12-3/TRBV12-4	few	NA	TRBJ1-2	CASSLAQGYGYTF	TGTGCCAGCAGTTTAGCGCAAGGCTATGGCTACACCTTC
TRBV5-6	NA	NA	TRBJ1-6	CASSWGTPYNSPLHF	TGTGCCAGCAGCTGGGGAACCCCCTATAATTCACCCCTCCACTTT
TRBV6-6	many	TRBD1	TRBJ1-1	CASTGTGGTEAFF	TGTGCCAGCACCGGGACAGGGGGCACTGAAGCTTTCTTT
TRBV20-1	many	NA	TRBJ2-1	CSARRGLF	TGCAGTGCTAGACGGGGTCTCTTC
TRBV3-1	NA	TRBD1	TRBJ1-6	CASSQGGTGKSPLHF	TGTGCCAGCAGCCAAGGCGGGACAGGGAAATCACCCCTCCACTTT
TRBV12-3/TRBV12-4	few	NA	TRBJ1-1	CASSLSVGDTEAFF	TGTGCCAGCAGTTTATCGGTGGGGGACACTGAAGCTTTCTTT
TRBV4-1	many	NA	TRBJ1-2	CASSQVFRPGDYGYTF	TGCGCCAGCAGCCAAGTGTTCCGGCCAGGGGACTATGGCTACACCTTC